This TCR beta chain was retrieved from a study of cytomegalovirus exposure and HLA in healthy donors. Findings of the study overall: Reported performance of the classifier showed diagnosis of cytomegalovirus status with high specificity and sensitivity. The investigators catalogued 164 TCR beta chains as cytomegalovirus-associated.

Concerning this clone: No antigen is known for it.

Trimming cost V 5 bases and J 5 bases, with 9 bases left between them. CDR3 length equals 12 residues. Germline loops: CDR1 SEHNR, CDR2 FQNEAQ (reference sequence). Nominal health characterized the donors when sampled, though unrecorded immune exposures were likely. The PCR employed 60 Vbeta primers together with 13 Jbeta primers. Only in-frame clones appear in the TCRdb table, and some are missing; sequencing was by immunoSEQ multiplex PCR. This specimen shows about 84,000 clones; the ten leading clones hold 0.45% to 0.7%. This sequence was found in a man between 50 and 59 years old in good health and CMV-seronegative. This chain connects TRBV7-9 to TRBJ2-5; perhaps TRBD1 as D (5 bases). The sequenced sample consisted of PBMCs. CDR3 sequence reads: CASSLDSETQYF. CDR3 nucleotides: TGTGCCAGCAGCCTCGACAGTGAGACCCAGTACTTC.